This is a list of T cell receptor beta chains from one sample in a study of cytomegalovirus exposure and HLA in healthy donors. Profiling relied on immunoSEQ multiplex PCR, and the TCRdb table lists in-frame clones only, not all of them. The sample gives about 180,000 clones, around 82% of which show up once; 2% to 2.5% is in the top ten. The sample comprised PBMCs. These receptors all stem from a man in his sixties in good health and CMV-seronegative. The CDR3 runs from the conserved cysteine through the conserved F or W. The D gene is left open where the match is weak. Not all rows give a size; the values are once, few, many and, for expanded clones, a class.

- TRBD1 TRBJ1-6 TRBV5-6 CASSNLDRGDSPLHF TGTGCCAGCAGCAACCTAGACAGGGGCGATTCACCCCTCCACTTT
- - TRBJ1-1 TRBV6-5 CASKRGTEAFF TGTGCCAGCAAGCGAGGGACTGAAGCTTTCTTT
- - TRBJ2-2 TRBV19 CASSIFGRGITGELFF TGTGCCAGTAGTATATTTGGTCGAGGGATCACCGGGGAGCTGTTTTTT
once - TRBJ2-3 TRBV10-3 CAIQGKGNTDTQYF TGTGCCATCCAGGGGAAAGGGAACACAGATACGCAGTATTTT
- TRBD2 TRBJ2-1 TRBV25-1 CASSELSLAENNEQFF TGTGCCAGCAGTGAATTATCACTAGCGGAAAACAATGAGCAGTTCTTC
- TRBD1 TRBJ2-3 TRBV11-2 CASSQGGTGTDTQYF TGTGCCAGCAGTCAGGGGGGGACAGGGACGGATACGCAGTATTTT
few - TRBJ1-1 TRBV2 CASQPEGRGYTEAFF TGTGCCAGCCAACCGGAGGGTCGGGGTTACACTGAAGCTTTCTTT
- - TRBJ1-1 TRBV2 CASRDQTGSGSAFF TGTGCCAGCAGAGACCAGACGGGATCTGGGTCAGCTTTCTTT
- - TRBJ2-1 TRBV5-5 CASRGEAANEQFF TGTGCCAGCAGGGGGGAGGCGGCCAATGAGCAGTTCTTC
- TRBD1 TRBJ2-5 TRBV19 CASSSRQGGLETQYF TGTGCCAGTAGTTCCCGACAGGGTGGATTGGAGACCCAGTACTTC
- - TRBJ1-5 TRBV7-6 CASSLVAGEQPQNF TGTGCCAGCAGCTTAGTTGCAGGGGAACAGCCCCAGAATTTT
- TRBD2 TRBJ2-5 TRBV4-3 CASSHRASGEGGETQYF TGCGCCAGCAGCCATCGGGCTAGCGGGGAAGGGGGGGAGACCCAGTACTTC
- TRBD1 TRBJ2-7 TRBV7-6 CASSHSTGTHEQYF TGTGCCAGCAGCCACTCGACAGGGACCCACGAGCAGTACTTC
- TRBD2 TRBJ2-7 TRBV5-5 CASSGTSGGSYEQYF TGTGCCAGCAGCGGTACTAGCGGGGGCTCCTACGAGCAGTACTTC
few - TRBJ1-1 TRBV5-1 CASRTDMNTEAFF TGCGCCAGCAGGACAGATATGAACACTGAAGCTTTCTTT
- TRBD1 TRBJ1-2 TRBV6-1 CASSENPRTGGHGYTF TGTGCCAGCAGTGAAAATCCCAGAACAGGGGGCCATGGCTACACCTTC
- TRBD1 TRBJ1-4 TRBV13 CASSLGSGTGDNEKLFF TGTGCCAGCAGCTTAGGGTCGGGGACAGGAGATAATGAAAAACTGTTTTTT
- - TRBJ1-2 TRBV6-5 CASSSGIPYGYTF TGTGCCAGCAGTTCAGGGATACCTTACGGCTACACCTTC
- TRBD1 TRBJ1-1 TRBV4-2 CASSQTDRLGEAFF TGTGCCAGCAGCCAAACGGACAGGTTAGGTGAAGCTTTCTTT
- TRBD2 TRBJ2-1 TRBV12-5 CASGLHGLAGGPFKNGGSYNEQFF TGTGCTAGTGGTTTACATGGACTAGCGGGAGGGCCTTTTAAGAACGGTGGGTCCTACAATGAGCAGTTCTTC
- TRBD1 TRBJ2-2 TRBV2 CASTDKTGVTGELFF TGTGCCAGCACCGACAAGACAGGGGTTACCGGGGAGCTGTTTTTT
- - TRBJ1-3 TRBV20-1 CSAISGNTIYF TGCAGTGCTATCAGTGGAAACACCATATATTTT
- TRBD2 TRBJ2-5 TRBV10-3 CAISGGLAGGQETQYF TGTGCCATCAGTGGGGGACTAGCGGGGGGTCAAGAGACCCAGTACTTC
- TRBD1 TRBJ1-2 TRBV10-3 CAISGDSWGGYTF TGTGCCATCAGTGGGGACAGCTGGGGCGGCTACACCTTC
- TRBD1 TRBJ1-2 TRBV4-2 CASSQTPGTRQGGYTF TGTGCCAGCAGCCAAACCCCAGGGACGCGACAGGGTGGCTACACCTTC
- - TRBJ2-3 TRBV7-9 CASSFQEGTDTQYF TGTGCCAGCAGCTTTCAAGAGGGCACAGATACGCAGTATTTT
- - TRBJ2-3 TRBV14 CASSQERFTDTQYF TGTGCCAGCAGCCAAGAGAGATTCACAGATACGCAGTATTTT
- TRBD2 TRBJ2-1 TRBV5-6 CASSFYGLAGTYNEQFF TGTGCCAGCAGCTTTTATGGGCTAGCGGGAACCTACAATGAGCAGTTCTTC
- TRBD2 TRBJ2-1 TRBV2 CATSGGWDNEQFF TGTGCCACGTCCGGGGGGTGGGACAATGAGCAGTTCTTC
- TRBD2 TRBJ2-7 TRBV18 CASSPSTGGPYEQYF TGTGCCAGCTCACCCAGCACGGGAGGGCCTTACGAGCAGTACTTC
few - TRBJ1-5 TRBV6-1 CASSEAGGAVSNQPQHF TGTGCCAGCAGTGAAGCAGGCGGGGCGGTTAGCAATCAGCCCCAGCATTTT
few - TRBJ2-2 TRBV30 CAWEVLANTGELFF TGTGCCTGGGAAGTACTAGCGAACACCGGGGAGCTGTTTTTT
- - TRBJ2-2 TRBV6-5 CASSTPGTGELFF TGTGCCAGCAGTACCCCCGGTACCGGGGAGCTGTTTTTT
- TRBD1 TRBJ2-3 TRBV29-1 CSVARGRADTQYF TGCAGCGTTGCCAGGGGGCGCGCAGATACGCAGTATTTT
- TRBD1 TRBJ2-2 TRBV6-5 CASRPPGQGAGELFF TGTGCCAGCAGGCCCCCGGGACAGGGGGCCGGGGAGCTGTTTTTT
- - TRBJ1-1 TRBV2 CASLRGRGNTEAFF TGTGCCAGCCTAAGGGGGAGAGGAAACACTGAAGCTTTCTTT
- - TRBJ1-2 TRBV7-8 CASSLELSNYGYTF TGTGCCAGCAGCTTAGAGCTATCCAACTATGGCTACACCTTC
once TRBD1 TRBJ2-1 TRBV5-1 CASSWPRDRSSYNEQFF TGCGCCAGCAGCTGGCCCCGGGACAGGAGCTCCTACAATGAGCAGTTCTTC